The 3 T cell receptor beta chains in this list originate from one sample, sequenced in a study of Graves' ophthalmopathy and Graves' hyperthyroidism. TCR beta CDR3 amplification used RNA transcripts. Scientists carried out first-round RT-PCR using HTBI primers and then a second-round multiplex PCR. TCRdb re-called the multiplex PCR reads through MiXCR, storing one row per CDR3 protein. The table has 500,000 to 800,000 distinct CDR3 sequences, under 50% seen once. The sequencing sample was made of peripheral blood. The receptors come from an adult man with Graves' ophthalmopathy.

The rearrangement joins TRBV4-1 to TRBJ1-6; 7 bases are shared with TRBD1. This CDR3 comprises 18 residues. Germline V lookup: CDR1 MGHRA, CDR2 YSYEKL. The V and J ends lost 1 base and 3 bases, in that order; junction bases with no gene match: 9. The CDR3 DNA is TGCGCCAGCAGCCAAGCTGGCGGTTCAGGGGGCTATAATTCACCCCTCCACTTT. Its translation: CASSQAGGSGGYNSPLHF.

V usage is TRBV10-3 and J usage is TRBJ2-7, with a tentative D call TRBD2 (6 bases). The CDR3 runs to 13 residues. The germline CDR1 and CDR2 sequences are ENHRY and SYGVKD. Trimming removed 5 bases from V and 5 bases from J, with 13 bases in between. The CDR3 coding sequence is TGTGCCATCAGTTCTGGGGGACTTAACGAGCAGTACTTC. It codes for CAISSGGLNEQYF.

In this sample, this clonotype turned up many times. The genes are TRBV19 and TRBJ1-5; D remains unclear. The V gene's germline CDR1 is LNHDA and CDR2 SQIVND (reference sequence). Trimming pared 5 bases from V and 5 bases from J, leaving 10 bases between. This CDR3 is 13 amino acids long. The CDR3 region is CASSGQSDQPQHF. In DNA, the CDR3 is TGTGCCAGTAGTGGGCAGTCCGATCAGCCCCAGCATTTT.